The 11 T cell receptor beta chains given below trace back to one sample, sequenced in a study of T-cell reconstitution after alpha-beta-depleted transplantation in children. Unique molecular identifiers were incorporated during preparation of the TCRbeta library. Using its own MiXCR run on the PCR reads, TCRdb lists one record per CDR3 protein. Here the sample spans 700,000 to 850,000 distinct CDR3 sequences, 16% being singletons. The specimen comprised PBMCs, mostly from graft donor cells, sampled 360 days after TCRalphabeta/CD19-depleted stem cell transplant. All receptors derive from a male patient younger than 18 who had a stem cell transplant for acute lymphoblastic leukemia, so the T cells may come from the graft donor.

This clonotype came up a few times. The chain combines TRBV20-1 with TRBJ2-7; D uncertain. V shed 3 bases and J shed 0 bases, with 12 bases lying between them. This CDR3 has 14 residues. Germline V lookup: CDR1 DFQATT, CDR2 SNEGSKA (reference sequence). CDR3 in amino acids: CSASIGRSSYEQYF. CDR3 DNA sequence: TGCAGTGCTAGTATCGGACGGAGCTCCTACGAGCAGTACTTC.

The J gene is TRBJ2-5, the V gene TRBV5-1, with D possibly matching TRBD2 (5 bases). CDR1 SGHRS and CDR2 YFSETQ come from the germline V gene. The V gene lost 4 bases and the J gene lost 5 bases, with 21 bases spanning the gap. The CDR3 contains 16 residues. The CDR3 sequence is CASSDQRRRPGETQYF. In DNA form, the CDR3 reads TGCGCCAGCAGCGACCAACGGCGGAGGCCGGGGGAGACCCAGTACTTC.

The gene calls are TRBV11-2 and TRBJ2-5; tentatively, D is TRBD2 (5 bases). The V end was cut by 0 bases, the J end by 3 bases, with 11 bases between. The CDR3 is 15 amino acids. CDR1 is SGHAT and CDR2 is FQNNGV in the germline V gene. This CDR3 is CASSLDTGEEETQYF. CDR3 coding DNA: TGTGCCAGCAGCTTAGATACCGGGGAAGAAGAGACCCAGTACTTC.

This chain uses TRBV4-1 with TRBJ2-7, with 16 bases fitting TRBD2. J was trimmed by 7 bases and V by 0 bases; bases with no gene match: 3. The V gene's germline CDR1 is MGHRA and CDR2 YSYEKL. CDR3 size: 16 residues. The CDR3: CASSQDLGLAGGEQYF. CDR3 nucleotide sequence: TGCGCCAGCAGCCAAGACCTGGGACTAGCGGGAGGGGAGCAGTACTTC.

V usage is TRBV24-1 and J usage is TRBJ2-7; D ambiguous. V was shortened by 4 bases and J by 3 bases, with 12 bases between the two germline ends. This CDR3 is built from 14 residues. In germline, CDR1 is KGHDR, CDR2 SFDVKD. DNA for the CDR3: TGTGCCACCAGTGACAGTGGACGGTTCTACGAGCAGTACTTC. This translates into CATSDSGRFYEQYF.

The chain uses TRBV7-9 and TRBJ1-6, with a possible D match to TRBD1 (6 bases). The CDR3 loop spans 14 amino acids. Looked up from germline, CDR1 is SEHNR and CDR2 is FQNEAQ (reference sequence). V was pared by 4 bases and J by 8 bases, with 12 bases between. CDR3 residues: CASSSGTQYSPLHF. CDR3 nucleotides: TGTGCCAGCAGCTCCGGGACACAGTATTCACCCCTCCACTTT.

The J gene is TRBJ1-4, the V gene TRBV5-1; 10 positions agree with TRBD1. Germline V lookup: CDR1 SGHRS, CDR2 YFSETQ. This CDR3 comprises 15 residues. J was trimmed by 8 bases and V by 2 bases; bases with no gene match: 6. CDR3 nucleotides: TGCGCCAGCAGCTTCTTGACAGGGGGCGTCGAAAAACTGTTTTTT. As protein: CASSFLTGGVEKLFF.

V gene TRBV10-3 combines with J gene TRBJ2-1; D might be TRBD2 (7 bases). Germline CDR1 and CDR2: ENHRY and SYGVKD. With 8 bases removed from V and 8 bases from J, the gap between germline ends came to 22 bases. The CDR3 has 15 amino acids. The CDR3 DNA sequence: TGTGCCATCGATGGGGGGGGGGCATTAGGGTATGAGCAGTTCTTC. Translated: CAIDGGGALGYEQFF.

The rearrangement links TRBV27 to TRBJ1-4; perhaps TRBD1 as D (6 bases). This CDR3 comprises 17 residues. The ends were cut back, 1 base at V and 10 bases at J, with 22 bases in the middle. CDR1 and CDR2 (germline): MNHEY, SMNVEV (reference sequence). CDR3 sequence (DNA): TGTGCCAGCAGTTTATTTCAGGGGCCGGCCTCACAAGGAAAACTGTTTTTT. Protein: CASSLFQGPASQGKLFF.

This clonotype occurred a few times. The chain combines TRBV4-1 with TRBJ1-2; D call uncertain. This CDR3 contains 15 residues. Trimming stripped 2 bases from V and 6 bases from J, with 16 bases between. Germline V lookup: CDR1 MGHRA, CDR2 YSYEKL. Here the CDR3 DNA reads TGCGCCAGCAGCCAATGGTGGGAGGGTGGGGATGGCTACACCTTC. As protein: CASSQWWEGGDGYTF.

This clonotype occurred a few times. CDR3 amino acids: CASSLTGGFVQYF. The CDR3 DNA reads as TGTGCCAGCAGTTTGACGGGAGGATTCGTGCAGTACTTC. V and J are TRBV12-3 or TRBV12-4 and TRBJ2-7; 7 nucleotides agree with TRBD2. This CDR3 has 13 residues. The junction had 8 bases not matched to a gene; V was cut back by 3 bases and J by 9 bases.